The 12 T cell receptor beta chains in this list originate from one sample, sequenced in a study of shared clonotypes between healthy human individuals. Using immunoSEQ multiplex PCR, the repertoire was profiled, and TCRdb retains in-frame clones only, with some absent. The table has more than 400,000 clones, roughly 80% seen once. The sequencing sample was made of PBMCs. The receptors come from a middle-aged woman in good health. Some clones in this sample may be carry-over from other donors' samples.

As for this clone: Only one base separates this from a far larger clonotype, so it likely reflects a read error. The CDR3 sequence: CASSSAQNQPQHF. The CDR3, as DNA: TGTGCCAGCAGCTCAGCTCAAAATCAGCCCCAGCATTTT. The chain combines TRBV11-2 with TRBJ1-5; D is uncertain. V lost 4 bases to trimming and J lost 4 bases, with 8 bases between them. The germline V gene has CDR1 SGHAT and CDR2 FQNNGV. The length of the CDR3 is 13 residues.

This clone was picked up one time. Since a far larger clone is one base different, this is likely a read error. The V call is TRBV29-1, the J call TRBJ2-6; 9 nucleotides match TRBD1. The length of the CDR3 is 15 residues. CDR1 and CDR2 from the germline V gene are SQVTM and ANQGSEA. The junction had 4 bases not matched to a gene; V was cut back by 3 bases and J by 4 bases. The CDR3 region is CSVDLQGAGANVLTF. In DNA form, the CDR3 reads TGCAGCGTTGATTTACAGGGGGCCGGGGCCAACGTCCTGACTTTC.

This sequence joins TRBV5-1 and TRBJ2-1; no clear D gene. V was clipped by 1 base and J by 2 bases, with 10 bases between them. The CDR3 runs 15 residues. Germline V lookup: CDR1 SGHRS, CDR2 YFSETQ. CDR3 loop: CASSLSAGAYNEQFF. Here the CDR3 DNA reads TGCGCCAGCAGCTTGTCGGCCGGAGCCTACAATGAGCAGTTCTTC.

The rearrangement joins TRBV9 to TRBJ2-3; 8 nucleotides align to TRBD2. V lost 4 bases, J lost 3 bases, and 13 bases stayed unmatched. The germline gives CDR1 SGDLS, CDR2 YYNGEE. This CDR3 is built from 17 residues. CDR3 bases: TGTGCCAGCAGCCCGTACGAAGGCGGGAGGAGGACAGATACGCAGTATTTT. As protein: CASSPYEGGRRTDTQYF.

V usage is TRBV9 and J usage is TRBJ2-2, with a tentative D call TRBD1 (6 bases). The germline V and J ends were trimmed by 3 bases and 1 base, with 7 bases remaining between them. From germline, CDR1 is SGDLS and CDR2 YYNGEE. This CDR3 is built from 14 residues. In DNA, the CDR3 is TGTGCCAGCAGCGCGACAGGGAACACCGGGGAGCTGTTTTTT. Translated, it gives CASSATGNTGELFF.

The CDR3 loop is CASSQGAGNQPQHF. The CDR3, as DNA: TGCGCCAGCAGCCAAGGAGCAGGGAATCAGCCCCAGCATTTT. The rearrangement links TRBV4-3 to TRBJ1-5, with D maybe TRBD1 (5 bases). The CDR3 is made up of 14 amino acids. V was shortened by 1 base and J by 4 bases, with 8 bases between the two germline ends. The V gene's germline CDR1 is LGHNA and CDR2 YSLEER.

This clone was recorded at least ten times. Other DNA sequences of this sample code for an identical CDR3. The chain employs TRBV29-1 and TRBJ2-3; maybe TRBD1 (5 bases). Germline lookup yields CDR1 SQVTM and CDR2 ANQGSEA. Trimming removed 1 base at V and 0 bases at J, with 11 bases between. The CDR3 runs 15 residues. CDR3 sequence (DNA): TGCAGCGTTGAAGCCCAGGGTCTGAGCACAGATACGCAGTATTTT. Its translation is CSVEAQGLSTDTQYF.

The chain has TRBV5-1 and TRBJ2-1; unclear D gene. CDR3 length: 13 amino acids. V lost 0 bases and J lost 5, with 6 bases in between. CDR1 SGHRS and CDR2 YFSETQ come from the germline V gene. The CDR3 reads CASSLGTDNEQFF. The CDR3 DNA sequence: TGCGCCAGCAGCTTGGGTACCGACAATGAGCAGTTCTTC.

Concerning this clone: With a much larger clone just one base away, this may be a read error. V gene TRBV4-3 combines with J gene TRBJ2-1, with 10 nucleotides matching TRBD2. The J segment lost 9 bases and the V segment lost 0 bases, leaving 11 bases of the junction unmatched. Germline V lookup: CDR1 LGHNA, CDR2 YSLEER. The CDR3 totals 17 residues. CDR3 nucleotide sequence: TGCGCCAGCAGCCAAGATGGGGCTAGCGGGAGAGGGGTTGAGCAGTTCTTC. The encoded protein is CASSQDGASGRGVEQFF.

The chain is built from TRBV7-3 and TRBJ2-1; no firm D call. The V gene's germline CDR1 is SGHTA and CDR2 FQGTGA. The CDR3 is made up of 15 amino acids. V was trimmed by 1 base and J by 3 bases, leaving 10 bases between them. CDR3 nucleotide sequence: TGTGCCAGCAGCTTAAAGGGATCTTACTACAATGAGCAGTTCTTC. This sequence encodes CASSLKGSYYNEQFF.

This clone was counted many times. The chain recombines TRBV6-6 with TRBJ2-7; TRBD2 might be the D (5 bases). V lost 4 bases and J lost 3, with 13 bases in between. The CDR3 extends over 14 amino acids. Germline-derived CDR1 and CDR2 are MNHNY and SVGAGI (reference sequence). CDR3 in DNA: TGTGCCAGCAGTTTTGGGCTAGAGGGCTACGAGCAGTACTTC. Amino acids: CASSFGLEGYEQYF.

Worth noting for this clone: Given a far larger clone just one base away, this is likely a sequencing read error. Other DNA sequences in the same sample also yield this CDR3. The chain joins TRBV27 to TRBJ2-3, with D possibly being TRBD2 (5 bases). The CDR3 sequence is 13 residues long. Trimming removed 4 bases from V and 6 bases from J, with 11 bases in between. In germline, CDR1 is MNHEY, CDR2 SMNVEV (reference sequence). The CDR3 DNA is TGTGCCAGCAGTTCCCTAGCAGGCGATACGCAGTATTTT. Translated, it gives CASSSLAGDTQYF.